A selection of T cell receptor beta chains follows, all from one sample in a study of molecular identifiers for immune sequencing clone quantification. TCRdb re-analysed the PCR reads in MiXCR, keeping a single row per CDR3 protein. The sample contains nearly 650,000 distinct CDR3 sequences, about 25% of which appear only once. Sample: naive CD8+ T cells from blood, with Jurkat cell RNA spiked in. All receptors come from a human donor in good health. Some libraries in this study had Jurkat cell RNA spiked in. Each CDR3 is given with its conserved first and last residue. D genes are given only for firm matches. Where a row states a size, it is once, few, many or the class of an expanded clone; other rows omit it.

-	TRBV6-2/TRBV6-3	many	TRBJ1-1	TGTGCCAGCAGCCAATTTACAACCACTGAAGCTTTCTTT	CASSQFTTTEAFF
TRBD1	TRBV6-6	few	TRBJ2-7	TGTGCCAGCAGCGTCACAGGGGACCAATACGAGCAGTACTTC	CASSVTGDQYEQYF
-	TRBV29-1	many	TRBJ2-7	TGCAGCGTTGTAACGGGGTACGAGCAGTACTTC	CSVVTGYEQYF
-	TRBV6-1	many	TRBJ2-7	TGTGCCAGCAGTGAAGATTCGGGATCGTTAGTCTACGAGCAGTACTTC	CASSEDSGSLVYEQYF
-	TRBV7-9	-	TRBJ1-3	TGTGCCAGCAGCGCCGTCCCGTCTGGAAACACCATATATTTT	CASSAVPSGNTIYF
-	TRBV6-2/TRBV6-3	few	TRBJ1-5	TGTGCCAGCGTTCGAGGGTTAGGCAATCAGCCCCAGCATTTT	CASVRGLGNQPQHF
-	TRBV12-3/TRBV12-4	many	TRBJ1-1	TGTGCCAGCAGTTTTCCAGGGTCCGTTAACACTGAAGCTTTCTTT	CASSFPGSVNTEAFF
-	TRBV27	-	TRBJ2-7	TGTGCCAGCAGTTTTGGTGCGGGGGCCGCTTGGTCCGAGCAGTACTTC	CASSFGAGAAWSEQYF
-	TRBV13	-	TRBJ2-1	TGTGCCAGCAGCTTACGGTCCAACTACAATGAGCAGTTCTTC	CASSLRSNYNEQFF
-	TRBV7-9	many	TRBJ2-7	TGTGCCAGCAGCGAGAGACTAGACTACGAGCAGTACTTC	CASSERLDYEQYF
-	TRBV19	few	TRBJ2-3	TGTGCCAGTAGTCTGGGGACCAACGGTGGCACAGATACGCAGTATTTT	CASSLGTNGGTDTQYF
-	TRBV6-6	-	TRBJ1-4	TGTGCCAGCAGAGGGGCAACTAATGAAAAACCGTTTTTT	CASRGATNEKPFF
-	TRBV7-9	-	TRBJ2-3	TGTGCCAGCAGCTTCACAGGGACTGGAGCTAAAAGCACAGATACGCAGTATTTT	CASSFTGTGAKSTDTQYF
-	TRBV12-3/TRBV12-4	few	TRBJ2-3	TGTGCCAGCAGTTTGAGGCGGTTTCAGGTAGATACGCAGTATTTT	CASSLRRFQVDTQYF
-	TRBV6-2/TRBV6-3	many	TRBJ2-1	TGTGCCAGCAGTTACACGACACGAGCTAAGGATGAGCAGTTCTTC	CASSYTTRAKDEQFF
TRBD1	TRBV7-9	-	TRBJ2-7	TGTGCCAGCAGCTTGATACCGGGACAGGGTAACCACGAGCAGTACTTC	CASSLIPGQGNHEQYF
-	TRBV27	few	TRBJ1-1	TGTGCCAGCAGTTTTGCGGATAACACTGAAGCTTTCTTT	CASSFADNTEAFF
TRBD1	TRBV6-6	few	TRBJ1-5	TGTGCCAGCAGTTACCCGGAGACAGGGGGCTATCAGCCCCAGCATTTT	CASSYPETGGYQPQHF
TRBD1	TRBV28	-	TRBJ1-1	TGTGCCAGCGTTGGACAGGGGTTTACTGAAGCTTTCTTT	CASVGQGFTEAFF
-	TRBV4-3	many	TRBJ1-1	TGCGCCAGCAGCAAGGACACCTCGTTCATGAACACTGAAGCTTTCTTT	CASSKDTSFMNTEAFF
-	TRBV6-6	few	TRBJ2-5	TGTGCCAGCAGCGCAGGGTTGGAGACCCAGTACTTC	CASSAGLETQYF
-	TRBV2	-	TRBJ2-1	TGTGCCAGCAGTGATGAGGGTAATGAGCAGTTCTTC	CASSDEGNEQFF
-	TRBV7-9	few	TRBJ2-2	TGTGCCAGCAGCTTCCCGATGAAGAACACCGGGGAGCTGTTTTTT	CASSFPMKNTGELFF
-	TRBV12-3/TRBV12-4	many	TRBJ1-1	TGTGCCAGCACCCGCTTGAACACTGAAGCTTTCTTT	CASTRLNTEAFF
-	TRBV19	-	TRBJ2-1	TGTGCCAGTAGTTGGGGGTCCCGCTCCTACAATGAGCAGTTCTTC	CASSWGSRSYNEQFF
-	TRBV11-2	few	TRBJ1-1	TGTGCCAGCAGCTACAGCCATGAAGCTTTCTTT	CASSYSHEAFF
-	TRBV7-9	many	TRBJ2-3	TGTGCCAGCAGGCCCGATCCTAGCGAGGATACGCAGTATTTT	CASRPDPSEDTQYF
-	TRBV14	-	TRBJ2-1	TGTGCCAGCCGCCCCCCCGTGGAGGCCCGCGGGCGGGCCCGTCCAGCGCCGTTCTTC	CASRPPVEARGRARPAPFF